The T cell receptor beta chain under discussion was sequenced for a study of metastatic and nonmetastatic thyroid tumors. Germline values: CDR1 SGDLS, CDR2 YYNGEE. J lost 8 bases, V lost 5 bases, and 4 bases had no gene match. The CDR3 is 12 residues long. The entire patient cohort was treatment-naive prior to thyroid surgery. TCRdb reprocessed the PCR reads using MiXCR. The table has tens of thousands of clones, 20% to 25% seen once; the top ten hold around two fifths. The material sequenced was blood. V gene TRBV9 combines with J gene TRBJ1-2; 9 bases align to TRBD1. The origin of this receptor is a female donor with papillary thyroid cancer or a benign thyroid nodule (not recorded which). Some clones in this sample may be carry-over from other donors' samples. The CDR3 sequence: CASSGTGWGYTF. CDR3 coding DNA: TGTGCCAGCAGTGGGACAGGGTGGGGCTACACCTTC.